The entry below describes one T cell receptor beta chain. The CDR3 extends over 14 amino acids. CDR1 GTSNPN and CDR2 SVGIG come from the germline V gene (reference sequence). Trimming took 5 bases from V and 2 from J, leaving 14 bases between them. These data belong to a study of blood T cell repertoires in COVID-19. Background on the study: Specimens from acute and convalescent COVID-19 originated in the United States, Italy and Spain. Sources were T cells, B-cell-depleted T cells, or PBMCs; the material itself was cDNA or gDNA.

Assay: immunoSEQ multiplex PCR; the TCRdb copy retains only in-frame clones and omits some. The top ten hold roughly 1.6% of the sample, which has tens of thousands of clones, approximately 90% seen once. V and J are TRBV30 and TRBJ2-3; a possible D gene is TRBD2 (6 bases). The sequence derives from a man aged 55 to 69 with acute or convalescent COVID-19. Sequencing was done on a sample of peripheral blood. The chain's CDR3 is CAWGPGLTTDTQYF. The CDR3 DNA reads as TGTGCCTGGGGCCCGGGACTGACCACAGATACGCAGTATTTT.